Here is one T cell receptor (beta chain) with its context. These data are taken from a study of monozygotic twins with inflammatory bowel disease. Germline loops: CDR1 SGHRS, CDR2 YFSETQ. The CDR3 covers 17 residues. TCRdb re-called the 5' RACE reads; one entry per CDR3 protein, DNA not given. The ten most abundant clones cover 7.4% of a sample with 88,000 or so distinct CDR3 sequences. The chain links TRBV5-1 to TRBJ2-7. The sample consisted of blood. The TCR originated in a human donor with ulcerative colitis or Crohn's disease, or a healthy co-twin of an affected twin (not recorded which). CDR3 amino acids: CASSFGQKAGTYYEQYF.